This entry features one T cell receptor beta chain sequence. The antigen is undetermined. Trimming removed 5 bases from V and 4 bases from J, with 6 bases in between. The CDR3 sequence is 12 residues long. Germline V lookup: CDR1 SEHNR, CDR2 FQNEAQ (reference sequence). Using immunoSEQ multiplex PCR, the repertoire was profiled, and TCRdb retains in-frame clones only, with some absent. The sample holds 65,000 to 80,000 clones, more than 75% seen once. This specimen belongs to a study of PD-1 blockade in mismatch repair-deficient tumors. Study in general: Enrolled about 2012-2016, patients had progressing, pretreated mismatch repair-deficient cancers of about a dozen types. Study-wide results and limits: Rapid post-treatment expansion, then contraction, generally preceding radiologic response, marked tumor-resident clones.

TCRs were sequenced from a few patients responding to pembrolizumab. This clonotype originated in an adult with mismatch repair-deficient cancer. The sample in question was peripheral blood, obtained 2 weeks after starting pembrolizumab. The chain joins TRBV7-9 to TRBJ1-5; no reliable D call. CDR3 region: CASSTLNQPQHF. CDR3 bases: TGTGCCAGCAGCACCCTTAATCAGCCCCAGCATTTT.